This record covers a single T cell receptor beta chain. This specimen belongs to a study of technical replicates of blood from a few donors. Assay used: immunoSEQ multiplex PCR; TCRdb lists only in-frame clones, some missing. The sample has 40,000 to 65,000 clones; 85% to 90% are singletons. V was clipped by 5 bases and J by 7 bases; unmatched bases: 7. The CDR3 is made up of 14 amino acids. From germline, CDR1 is SEHNR and CDR2 FQNEAQ (reference sequence). The chain carries TRBV7-9 and TRBJ1-4, with 7 bases identical to TRBD1. The source is a human donor in good health. Some clones in this sample may be carry-over from other donors' samples. The sequencing input was PBMCs. In nucleotides, the CDR3 is TGTGCCAGCAGCCAAGTCGGGACAGCTGAAAAACTGTTTTTT. It codes for CASSQVGTAEKLFF. The whole variable domain, filled in from reference TRBV7-9 and TRBJ1-4, reads DTGVSQNPRHKITKRGQNVTFRCDPISEHNRLYWYRQTLGQGPEFLTYFQNEAQLEKSRLLSDRFSAERPKGSFSTLEIQRTEQGDSAMYLCASSQVGTAEKLFFGSGTQLSVL.